The 27 T cell receptor beta chains in this list originate from one sample, sequenced in a study of cytomegalovirus exposure and HLA in healthy donors. PCR was performed using 60 Vbeta and 13 Jbeta primers. Assay used: immunoSEQ multiplex PCR; TCRdb lists only in-frame clones, some missing. Counted here are around 160,000 clones, approximately 75% occurring once; the ten biggest clones make up 2% to 2.5%. Sequencing was performed on PBMCs. All receptors come from a man aged 50 to 59 in good health and CMV-seropositive.

The chain uses TRBV30 and TRBJ2-7, with 8 bases fitting TRBD2. The length of the CDR3 is 14 residues. The germline V gene has CDR1 GTSNPN and CDR2 SVGIG (reference sequence). V dropped 7 bases and J dropped 0; count of bases not matched to a gene: 8. CDR3 sequence reads: CASGRGGSSYEQYF. The DNA for the CDR3 is TGTGCCTCGGGCCGGGGGGGCTCCTCCTACGAGCAGTACTTC.

The rearrangement joins TRBV28 to TRBJ1-6; 7 bases align to TRBD1. Germline trimming cut 4 bases from V and 9 bases from J; bases unmatched to any gene: 12. Germline CDR1 reads MDHEN; CDR2 reads SYDVKM. This CDR3 comprises 16 residues. The CDR3 loop reads CASSSVRQGLSSPLHF. The DNA for the CDR3 is TGTGCCAGCAGTTCTGTGCGACAGGGTCTAAGTTCACCCCTCCACTTT.

Comment on this clone: The junction does not match germline at one end; this may be a read error. The J gene is TRBJ1-4, the V gene TRBV7-7; D gene uncertain. This CDR3 has 14 residues. The germline gives CDR1 SSHAT, CDR2 FNYEAQ (reference sequence). The CDR3 coding sequence is TGTGCTAGCAGCTTCGGGGATTCTAATGAAAAACTGTTTTTT. Protein product: CASSFGDSNEKLFF.

The chain recombines TRBV11-2 with TRBJ2-5, with TRBD1 as a possible D gene (6 bases). The germline V gene has CDR1 SGHAT and CDR2 FQNNGV. The CDR3 covers 15 residues. Trimming removed 3 bases from V and 0 bases from J, with 11 bases in between. CDR3: CASSFFRGDQETQYF. The CDR3 bases are TGTGCCAGCAGCTTCTTCAGGGGCGACCAAGAGACCCAGTACTTC.

CDR3 region: CASSQRGGGATGELFF. The CDR3 DNA reads TGTGCCAGCAGCCAAAGAGGCGGGGGGGCGACCGGGGAGCTGTTTTTT. The chain joins TRBV7-9 to TRBJ2-2; 9 nucleotides match TRBD2. With V trimmed by 5 bases and J by 5 bases, 9 bases remained unmatched. Germline lookup yields CDR1 SEHNR and CDR2 FQNEAQ (reference sequence). The CDR3 consists of 16 residues. Full variable domain (outside the CDR3, taken from reference TRBV7-9 and TRBJ2-2): DTGVSQNPRHKITKRGQNVTFRCDPISEHNRLYWYRQTLGQGPEFLTYFQNEAQLEKSRLLSDRFSAERPKGSFSTLEIQRTEQGDSAMYLCASSQRGGGATGELFFGEGSRLTVL.

This chain joins TRBV15 and TRBJ1-4, with 7 bases fitting TRBD1. CDR3 size: 15 residues. J was trimmed by 8 bases and V by 5 bases; bases with no gene match: 11. The germline V gene has CDR1 LNHNV and CDR2 YYDKDF (reference sequence). This CDR3 is CATSRRTGEVEKLFF. CDR3 DNA: TGTGCCACCAGCCGCCGGACAGGAGAAGTAGAAAAACTGTTTTTT.

The gene calls are TRBV7-3 and TRBJ1-1; D remains ambiguous. Germline loops: CDR1 SGHTA, CDR2 FQGTGA. This CDR3 has 13 residues. V shed 6 bases and J shed 2 bases, with 10 bases lying between them. CDR3 sequence reads: CASSYDTNTEAFF. In DNA, the CDR3 is TGTGCCAGCAGTTACGACACTAACACTGAAGCTTTCTTT. Based on the CDR3 plus reference TRBV7-3 and TRBJ1-1, the full variable domain is GAGVSQTPSNKVTEKGKYVELRCDPISGHTALYWYRQSLGQGPEFLIYFQGTGAADDSGLPNDRFFAVRPEGSVSTLKIQRTERGDSAVYLCASSYDTNTEAFFGQGTRLTVV.

The V and J genes are TRBV10-3 and TRBJ2-3; TRBD1 might be the D (6 bases). The V gene lost 6 bases and the J gene lost 1 base, with 14 bases spanning the gap. The CDR3 extends over 15 amino acids. Germline CDR1 reads ENHRY; CDR2 reads SYGVKD. The CDR3 sequence: CAISNTGFGTDTQYF. The CDR3 region has the DNA TGTGCCATCAGCAATACAGGGTTCGGCACAGATACGCAGTATTTT.

V gene TRBV7-9 combines with J gene TRBJ2-5; TRBD2 matches 10 bases. The J call may be faulty, since TRBJ2-7 better matches the DNA end. Germline lookup yields CDR1 SEHNR and CDR2 FQNEAQ (reference sequence). The CDR3 spans 16 residues. The CDR3 spells CASSFRGSGGADEQYF. The CDR3 DNA reads as TGTGCCAGCAGCTTTCGGGGGAGCGGGGGGGCCGACGAGCAGTACTTC.

Only one count was recorded for this clone. V and J are TRBV5-1 and TRBJ1-2, with a possible D match to TRBD1 (5 bases). CDR1 and CDR2 from the germline V gene are SGHRS and YFSETQ. V was pared by 0 bases and J by 3 bases, with 30 bases between. The CDR3 spans 21 residues. CDR3 loop: CASSLAGVHYQTELGDYGYTF. Written as DNA, the CDR3 is TGCGCCAGCAGCTTGGCGGGGGTACATTATCAGACAGAGTTAGGTGACTATGGCTACACCTTC.

The chain links TRBV4-1 to TRBJ1-2; D call uncertain. Germline V gene data show CDR1 as MGHRA and CDR2 as YSYEKL. The CDR3 sequence is 15 residues long. The germline V and J ends were trimmed by 2 bases and 7 bases, with 17 bases remaining between them. The CDR3 protein is CASSQLVGEGGGYTF. The CDR3 DNA reads as TGCGCCAGCAGCCAACTTGTCGGGGAAGGCGGTGGCTACACCTTC.

V and J are TRBV29-1 and TRBJ2-7; maybe TRBD2 (7 bases). With 4 bases removed from V and 4 bases from J, the gap between germline ends came to 14 bases. Germline values: CDR1 SQVTM, CDR2 ANQGSEA. This CDR3 spans 13 amino acids. Here the CDR3 DNA reads TGCAGCGTTGTAAGGGAGGGGGGTTACGAGCAGTACTTC. Its translation: CSVVREGGYEQYF.

The chain joins TRBV5-1 to TRBJ1-3; D is unclear. This CDR3 has 14 residues. Germline values: CDR1 SGHRS, CDR2 YFSETQ. Trimming pared 0 bases from V and 1 base from J, leaving 5 bases between. The chain's CDR3 is CASSLAESGNTIYF. In nucleotides, the CDR3 is TGCGCCAGCAGCTTGGCCGAGTCTGGAAACACCATATATTTT.

This clone has a single count. The chain is built from TRBV4-3 and TRBJ1-1; D remains unclear. This CDR3 is built from 12 residues. The germline V gene has CDR1 LGHNA and CDR2 YSLEER. The germline V and J ends were trimmed by 1 base and 7 bases, with 7 bases remaining between them. The CDR3, as DNA: TGCGCCAGCAGCCAAGTTCCAGGTGAAGCTTTCTTT. Its protein is CASSQVPGEAFF.

The chain employs TRBV4-3 and TRBJ2-3, with TRBD2 as a possible D gene (7 bases). Germline V gene sequence: CDR1 LGHNA, CDR2 YSLEER. Trimming removed 3 bases at V and 0 bases at J, with 16 bases between. The CDR3 length is 17 residues. The CDR3 loop is CASSQIVGGASTDTQYF. CDR3 nucleotides: TGCGCCAGCAGCCAGATAGTGGGGGGGGCAAGCACAGATACGCAGTATTTT.

V and J are TRBV10-3 and TRBJ2-5, with 10 nucleotides matching TRBD2. V was pared by 3 bases and J by 9 bases, with 4 bases of the junction left unmatched. Looked up from germline, CDR1 is ENHRY and CDR2 is SYGVKD. CDR3 length: 13 amino acids. Here the CDR3 reads CAISDKLAGAQYF. CDR3 nucleotides: TGTGCCATCAGTGATAAGCTAGCGGGGGCCCAGTACTTC.

The gene calls are TRBV19 and TRBJ2-5; TRBD1 aligns across 11 bases. Judging by the DNA end, TRBJ2-7 fits better; the J call may be wrong. Germline loops: CDR1 LNHDA, CDR2 SQIVND (reference sequence). This CDR3 is built from 14 residues. The CDR3 is CASSMDRGPFEQYF. As DNA, the CDR3 is TGTGCCAGTAGTATGGACAGGGGGCCGTTCGAGCAGTACTTC.

The chain has TRBV27 and TRBJ2-2; 11 bases agree with TRBD2. The CDR3 runs to 18 residues. Trimming removed 2 bases from V and 4 bases from J; junction bases left unmatched: 9. Germline V gives CDR1 MNHEY, CDR2 SMNVEV (reference sequence). CDR3 residues: CASSLRVAGGLGTGELFF. The CDR3 DNA is TGTGCCAGCAGTTTAAGGGTAGCGGGGGGGCTGGGCACCGGGGAGCTGTTTTTT.

The chain links TRBV7-2 to TRBJ2-5, with D maybe TRBD1 (5 bases). CDR3 length equals 15 residues. Germline lookup yields CDR1 SGHTA and CDR2 FQGNSA. V was cut by 1 base and J by 5 bases, with 14 bases left in between. The CDR3 bases are TGTGCCAGCAGCTTAGTTGCAGGGTACATGGAGACCCAGTACTTC. It is translated as CASSLVAGYMETQYF.

The chain combines TRBV11-2 with TRBJ1-4; 8 nucleotides match TRBD1. The CDR3 is 15 residues long. V lost 5 bases and J lost 5; bases outside the gene matches: 7. CDR1 and CDR2 from the germline V gene are SGHAT and FQNNGV. CDR3 bases: TGTGCCAGCAGCACCAACAGGGGGGGGAATGAAAAACTGTTTTTT. Its protein product is CASSTNRGGNEKLFF. Full variable domain (rest looked up from reference TRBV11-2 and TRBJ1-4): EAGVAQSPRYKIIEKRQSVAFWCNPISGHATLYWYQQILGQGPKLLIQFQNNGVVDDSQLPKDRFSAERLKGVDSTLKIQPAKLEDSAVYLCASSTNRGGNEKLFFGSGTQLSVL.

This clone was seen only a few times. The DNA of the CDR3 is TGTGCCAGCAGCTCGCGTATCGACAGTTCCTACGAGCAGTACTTC. Its protein is CASSSRIDSSYEQYF. This chain uses TRBV28 with TRBJ2-7, with D tentatively TRBD1 (5 bases). Germline values: CDR1 MDHEN, CDR2 SYDVKM. The ends were cut back, 6 bases at V and 1 base at J, with 16 bases in the middle. The CDR3 spans 15 residues. The whole variable domain, remainder taken from reference TRBV28 and TRBJ2-7, is DVKVTQSSRYLVKRTGEKVFLECVQDMDHENMFWYRQDPGLGLRLIYFSYDVKMKEKGDIPEGYSVSREKKERFSLILESASTNQTSMYLCASSSRIDSSYEQYFGPGTRLTVT.

The gene calls are TRBV7-2 and TRBJ2-3; a weak D match, TRBD2 (7 bases). This CDR3 region has 16 residues. Trimming stripped 1 base from V and 6 bases from J, with 17 bases between. Germline V gene lookup returns CDR1 SGHTA and CDR2 FQGNSA. CDR3 in DNA: TGTGCCAGCAGCTTAGTAGGCGGGGGCCCTGCGGATACGCAGTATTTT. Protein: CASSLVGGGPADTQYF.

The chain has TRBV6-5 and TRBJ2-7; 10 positions agree with TRBD2. Trimming at V came to 2 bases and at J to 2 bases, leaving 6 bases not matched to a gene. The germline CDR1 and CDR2 sequences are MNHEY and SVGAGI. The CDR3 loop spans 16 amino acids. CDR3 loop: CASSYSPSGGAYEQYF. CDR3 bases: TGTGCCAGCAGTTACAGTCCCAGCGGGGGGGCCTACGAGCAGTACTTC.

V usage is TRBV5-4 and J usage is TRBJ1-2, with D perhaps matching TRBD1 (5 bases). Germline CDR1 SGHNT, CDR2 YYREEE (reference sequence). The CDR3 totals 14 residues. Trimming cost V 5 bases and J 8 bases, with 19 bases left between them. CDR3 amino acids: CASSVVRGFGGYTF. DNA of the CDR3: TGTGCCAGCAGTGTGGTTCGGGGGTTCGGGGGCTACACCTTC.

The chain couples TRBV15 to TRBJ1-1; 8 bases fit TRBD1. V trimming: 5 bases; J trimming: 1 base; junction bases outside the gene matches: 3. Germline V gene sequence: CDR1 LNHNV, CDR2 YYDKDF (reference sequence). CDR3 length: 14 residues. The CDR3 spells CATSSDRGNTEAFF. CDR3 sequence (DNA): TGTGCCACCAGCTCCGACAGGGGGAACACTGAAGCTTTCTTT.

The genes are TRBV6-6 and TRBJ2-5; no firm D call. CDR3 length equals 13 residues. CDR1 MNHNY and CDR2 SVGAGI come from the germline V gene (reference sequence). Between the trimmed V and J ends, which lost 6 bases and 1 base, there was a span of 9 bases. The CDR3 here is CASSLRFQETQYF. CDR3 DNA: TGTGCCAGCAGCCTTAGATTCCAAGAGACCCAGTACTTC.

The J gene is TRBJ2-7, the V gene TRBV18; 7 bases are shared with TRBD2. From germline, CDR1 is KGHSH and CDR2 LQKENI. The CDR3 runs 12 residues. V lost 5 bases and J lost 6; bases outside the gene matches: 4. The CDR3 is CASSIRGVEQYF. The CDR3 DNA reads as TGTGCCAGCTCAATTCGGGGGGTCGAGCAGTACTTC.